This TCR beta chain was documented in a study of cytomegalovirus exposure and HLA in healthy donors. Background on the study: Among about 179 million T cells, an earlier analysis found approximately 110 million unique TCR beta sequences.

With respect to this clone: No antigen is known for it.

Overall study findings and caveats: A highly shared variant cluster was judged a likely technical artifact. A later analysis found common viral pathogens apparently linked to several of the most significant clusters.

PCR was performed using 60 Vbeta and 13 Jbeta primers. TCRdb's copy holds only in-frame clones and misses some; the assay was immunoSEQ multiplex PCR. This table has 150,000 to 200,000 clones, about 81% appearing once. The source is a woman aged 45 to 65 in good health and CMV-seropositive. Material for sequencing was PBMCs.

Here the CDR3 DNA reads TGTGCCAGTAGTATAGTATACACCGGGGAGCTGTTTTTT. Protein: CASSIVYTGELFF. V and J are TRBV19 and TRBJ2-2, with unresolved D. The V end was cut by 1 base, the J end by 3 bases, with 3 bases between. The germline V gene encodes CDR1 LNHDA and CDR2 SQIVND (reference sequence). The CDR3 contains 13 residues.